This entry lists 20 T cell receptor beta chains sequenced from one sample in a study of T cells after yellow fever vaccination. TCRdb passed the 5' RACE reads through MiXCR, listing each CDR3 protein once. This table has 500,000 to 650,000 distinct CDR3 sequences, roughly an eighth appearing once. The material was PBMCs, obtained on the day of the yellow fever booster vaccination. The origin of the receptors is a man aged 25-40 years who received the YFV17D yellow fever vaccine.

This clonotype was seen at least ten times. The rearrangement uses TRBV6-5 and TRBJ2-2; no definite D call. Trimming took off 4 bases at V and 2 bases at J, with 11 bases between the two ends. CDR1 MNHEY and CDR2 SVGAGI come from the germline V gene. This CDR3 spans 15 amino acids. The CDR3 DNA sequence: TGTGCCAGCAGTTGGGATGGCGCAAACACCGGGGAGCTGTTTTTT. It is translated as CASSWDGANTGELFF.

This clonotype was recorded a few times. The rearrangement links TRBV24-1 to TRBJ2-7; 11 nucleotides agree with TRBD1. CDR1 and CDR2 (germline): KGHDR, SFDVKD. The V segment lost 4 bases and the J segment 6 bases; nucleotides outside the gene matches: 7. This CDR3 has 15 residues. The CDR3 DNA follows: TGTGCCACCAGTGACCCCGGGACAGGGGGGGCCGAGCAGTACTTC. Translation gives CATSDPGTGGAEQYF.

As to this clonotype: A much larger clone differs by one base, so this may be a read error. The V gene is TRBV20-1, the J gene TRBJ2-7; either TRBD1 or TRBD2 may supply D (5 bases each). The ends were cut back, 1 base at V and 5 bases at J, with 18 bases in the middle. The CDR3 consists of 15 residues. Germline CDR1 and CDR2: DFQATT and SNEGSKA (reference sequence). CDR3: CSARGFRGASDEQYF. In DNA, the CDR3 is TGCAGTGCTAGAGGATTTAGAGGGGCCAGCGACGAGCAGTACTTC.

This clonotype showed up just once. Sequence at one end of the junction differs from germline and may be a read error. The rearrangement uses TRBV7-9 and TRBJ2-1, with D perhaps matching TRBD1 or TRBD2 (6 bases each). This CDR3 spans 13 amino acids. The germline V gene has CDR1 SEHNR and CDR2 FQNEAQ (reference sequence). The CDR3 is CANSSIQSRGEFF. For the CDR3, the DNA is TGTGCCAACAGCTCCATTCAGAGTAGGGGGGAGTTCTTC.

This clonotype was recorded a few times. The chain uses TRBV30 and TRBJ1-2; D is possibly TRBD1 (5 bases). The CDR3 is 15 residues long. V lost 4 bases and J 2 bases, leaving 17 bases between the germline ends. In germline, CDR1 is GTSNPN, CDR2 SVGIG (reference sequence). As DNA, the CDR3 is TGTGCCTGGACCTTAGAGGGGAGAGGAAACTATGGCTACACCTTC. The encoded protein is CAWTLEGRGNYGYTF.

Only a few counts were recorded for this clonotype. The J gene is TRBJ2-7, the V gene TRBV6-5; D gene ambiguous. Trimming left V 0 bases short and J 2 bases short, with 11 bases between. The CDR3 has 15 residues. The germline gives CDR1 MNHEY, CDR2 SVGAGI. The CDR3 bases are TGTGCCAGCAGTTACTCCCCAATAGAAACCTACGAGCAGTACTTC. Its protein is CASSYSPIETYEQYF.

A few counts support this clonotype. The rearrangement uses TRBV20-1 and TRBJ1-6, with D hard to call. The CDR3 length is 18 residues. Trimming removed 1 base at V and 7 bases at J, with 23 bases between. Germline lookup yields CDR1 DFQATT and CDR2 SNEGSKA (reference sequence). The DNA of the CDR3 is TGCAGTGCTAGAGTAATTTGGGGAGGGCAGGACGCGAATTCACCCCTCCACTTT. It specifies CSARVIWGGQDANSPLHF.

This clonotype has only a few counts. This chain connects TRBV7-9 to TRBJ2-7; TRBD1 might be the D (6 bases). V was shortened by 5 bases and J by 0 bases, with 14 bases between the two germline ends. The CDR3 loop spans 15 amino acids. Per the germline V gene, CDR1 is SEHNR and CDR2 is FQNEAQ (reference sequence). Written as DNA, the CDR3 is TGTGCCAGCAGCGTAGACAGGTTTAGCTCCTACGAGCAGTACTTC. Amino acids: CASSVDRFSSYEQYF.

The gene calls are TRBV30 and TRBJ2-7; D call uncertain. Germline loops: CDR1 GTSNPN, CDR2 SVGIG (reference sequence). Trimming took 2 bases from V and 2 from J, leaving 10 bases between them. The CDR3 has 13 amino acids. CDR3 loop: CAWSSSVAYEQYF. The CDR3 DNA reads TGTGCCTGGAGTTCCTCGGTTGCCTACGAGCAGTACTTC.

Only a few counts were recorded for this clonotype. V usage is TRBV20-1 and J usage is TRBJ1-1; 8 bases fit TRBD1. CDR1 DFQATT and CDR2 SNEGSKA come from the germline V gene (reference sequence). This CDR3 comprises 14 residues. J gave up 6 bases and V 5 bases, and 11 bases lay outside the gene matches. The CDR3 DNA reads as TGCAGTGCTCTCCAAGGACAGGGCGGCGCTGAAGCTTTCTTT. This translates into CSALQGQGGAEAFF.

This clonotype was seen a few times. The rearrangement joins TRBV5-6 to TRBJ2-3; TRBD1 agrees at 7 bases. The CDR3 spans 14 residues. The junction had 5 bases not matched to a gene; V was cut back by 4 bases and J by 3 bases. The germline V gene encodes CDR1 SGHDT and CDR2 YYEEEE. The CDR3 bases are TGTGCCAGCAGCACGGACAGGAGGACAGATACGCAGTATTTT. Translating it yields CASSTDRRTDTQYF.

In this sample, this clonotype turned up many times. The chain recombines TRBV6-5 with TRBJ2-1, with D perhaps matching TRBD2 (5 bases). V lost 5 bases and J 4 bases, leaving 15 bases between the germline ends. CDR3 length: 15 amino acids. Germline V lookup: CDR1 MNHEY, CDR2 SVGAGI. Here the CDR3 DNA reads TGTGCCAGCAGTCCTAGCAGGAGGACTTACAATGAGCAGTTCTTC. Translation: CASSPSRRTYNEQFF.

This clonotype was observed at least ten times. The chain recombines TRBV5-5 with TRBJ2-3; D is unresolved. V was trimmed by 3 bases and J by 0 bases, leaving 11 bases between them. CDR1 is SGHKS and CDR2 is YYEKEE in the germline V gene (reference sequence). The CDR3 length is 15 residues. Here the CDR3 DNA reads TGTGCCAGCAGCTCCGTAATATCTAGCACAGATACGCAGTATTTT. It translates to CASSSVISSTDTQYF.

There are a few counts of this clonotype. The chain uses TRBV19 and TRBJ2-1, with D perhaps TRBD2 (6 bases). The length of the CDR3 is 14 residues. Trimming removed 3 bases from V and 9 bases from J, with 15 bases in between. Germline values: CDR1 LNHDA, CDR2 SQIVND (reference sequence). Here the CDR3 reads CASSISLVGGEQFF. As DNA, the CDR3 is TGTGCCAGTAGTATTTCGCTGGTCGGGGGTGAGCAGTTCTTC.

J is TRBJ2-7 and V is TRBV7-2; tentative D call: TRBD1 (6 bases). Deletions cut 5 bases from V and 6 bases from J, with 14 bases between. Germline CDR1 SGHTA, CDR2 FQGNSA. The CDR3 runs to 13 residues. The CDR3 loop is CASSQDRSGEQYF. CDR3 bases: TGTGCCAGCAGCCAAGACAGGTCTGGCGAGCAGTACTTC.

The chain carries TRBV6-5 and TRBJ2-5, with a weak D call TRBD2 (6 bases). V was shortened by 4 bases and J by 1 base, with 10 bases between the two germline ends. CDR3 length: 14 amino acids. Looked up from germline, CDR1 is MNHEY and CDR2 is SVGAGI. CDR3 nucleotides: TGTGCCAGCAGTTCTTGGGAGGCCCAAGAGACCCAGTACTTC. Translated: CASSSWEAQETQYF.

The chain joins TRBV15 to TRBJ2-7; 7 nucleotides match TRBD2. The germline V gene encodes CDR1 LNHNV and CDR2 YYDKDF (reference sequence). The CDR3 contains 17 residues. V gave up 0 bases and J gave up 0 bases; unmatched junction bases: 8. CDR3: CATSRDLFGGSSYEQYF. The CDR3 bases are TGTGCCACCAGCAGAGACCTGTTTGGCGGGAGCTCCTACGAGCAGTACTTC.

The chain links TRBV19 to TRBJ1-5, with D possibly matching TRBD1 (6 bases). CDR1 and CDR2 from the germline V gene are LNHDA and SQIVND (reference sequence). Between the trimmed V and J ends, which lost 3 bases and 7 bases, there was a span of 22 bases. This CDR3 contains 17 residues. The CDR3 DNA is TGTGCCAGTAGTATCGCCGGGACAAATCCCTTGGGGCAGCCCCAGCATTTT. Protein: CASSIAGTNPLGQPQHF.

This clonotype was detected a few times. The chain joins TRBV20-1 to TRBJ2-3; D gene uncertain. With 4 bases removed from V and 4 bases from J, the gap between germline ends came to 15 bases. The germline gives CDR1 DFQATT, CDR2 SNEGSKA (reference sequence). The CDR3 is made up of 14 amino acids. The CDR3 spells CSAILTGRADTQYF. As DNA, the CDR3 is TGCAGTGCTATACTAACCGGACGTGCAGATACGCAGTATTTT.

This clonotype came up a few times. The chain links TRBV11-1 to TRBJ1-2, with 8 bases fitting TRBD1. The V and J ends lost 6 bases and 4 bases, in that order; junction bases with no gene match: 22. This CDR3 comprises 19 residues. Germline V CDR1 and CDR2: SGHAT, FQDESV (reference sequence). CDR3 residues: CASSPTHPLDLGTGYGYTF. The CDR3 DNA is TGTGCCAGCAGTCCCACCCATCCACTAGACTTGGGGACAGGCTATGGCTACACCTTC.